This entry lists 6 T cell receptor beta chains sequenced from one sample in a study of T cells in women clearing cervical HPV infection. Method: immunoSEQ multiplex PCR; TCRdb's copy keeps in-frame clones and lacks some. The table gives fewer than 30,000 clones; the top ten clones make up roughly a sixth of it. Input material: blood buffy coat. The receptor set was obtained from a woman between 18 and 75 years old with a cervical HPV16 infection that either progressed to CIN3+ or cleared (not recorded which).

Points on this clone: The read gets to within 3 residues of the CDR3 end, and the germline J gene fills in the rest. J is TRBJ1-2 and V is TRBV12-3 or TRBV12-4; 9 bases are a match to TRBD1. CDR3 length: 16 residues. V dropped 5 bases and J dropped 0; count of bases not matched to a gene: 7. Here the CDR3 reads CASSPLRQGANYGYTF. The sequenced part of the CDR3 DNA is TGTGCCAGCAGTCCCTTAAGACAGGGGGCTAACTATGGC.

Regarding this clone: The CDR3 extends 3 residues past the end of the read, so its final part is completed from the germline J gene. This chain links TRBV19 with TRBJ1-2; D gene unclear. The V gene's germline CDR1 is LNHDA and CDR2 SQIVND (reference sequence). The V end was cut by 3 bases, the J end by 2 bases, with 13 bases between. This CDR3 contains 15 residues. CDR3 bases read: TGTGCCAGTAGTATGGGCGATATGACAAACTATGGC. It translates to CASSMGDMTNYG. The complete CDR3 sequence is CASSMGDMTNYGYTF. The variable domain in full, with the rest retrieved from reference TRBV19 and TRBJ1-2, is DGGITQSPKYLFRKEGQNVTLSCEQNLNHDAMYWYRQDPGQGLRLIYYSQIVNDFQKGDIAEGYSVSREKKESFPLTVTSAQKNPTAFYLCASSMGDMTNYGYTFGSGTRLTVV.

Comments on this clone: The read stops 3 residues short of the end of the CDR3; the missing end is completed from the germline J gene. The rearrangement joins TRBV20-1 to TRBJ1-2; D is undetermined. This CDR3 spans 16 amino acids. Germline CDR1 and CDR2: DFQATT and SNEGSKA (reference sequence). CDR3: CSARDLSSGSAYDYTF. CDR3 DNA, as far as it was read: TGCAGTGCTAGAGATCTCTCGAGCGGGTCCGCCTACGAC.

As concerns this clone: The read halts 3 residues ahead of the CDR3 end, with the missing end drawn from the germline J gene. The chain is built from TRBV7-3 and TRBJ1-2; D is unclear. CDR3 length equals 15 residues. Germline lookup yields CDR1 SGHTA and CDR2 FQGTGA. The CDR3 spells CASSLGGLAADTYTF. CDR3 bases read: TGTGCCAGCAGCTTAGGAGGACTAGCGGCAGATACC.

Points on this clone: The read ends 3 residues before the CDR3 terminus; that terminus is restored from the germline J gene. The J gene is TRBJ2-2, the V gene TRBV19, with 11 bases identical to TRBD2. The V and J ends lost 5 bases and 3 bases, in that order; junction bases with no gene match: 8. The CDR3 has 17 amino acids. The germline gives CDR1 LNHDA, CDR2 SQIVND (reference sequence). CDR3 DNA, as far as it was read: TGTGCCAGTAGTTCTTCCGGGACTAGCGGATACACCGGGGAG. Translation: CASSSSGTSGYTGE. The complete CDR3 protein is CASSSSGTSGYTGELFF.

Worth noting for this clone: The sequenced fragment ends 3 residues before the CDR3 boundary, so the rest is inferred from the germline J gene. This sequence joins TRBV9 and TRBJ2-3; perhaps TRBD2 as D (7 bases). The CDR3 loop spans 15 amino acids. Germline values: CDR1 SGDLS, CDR2 YYNGEE. CDR3 protein: CASSVGGGAVQTQYF. The part of the CDR3 DNA that was read is TGTGCCAGCAGCGTAGGGGGGGGCGCGGTGCAGACG.